This T cell receptor beta chain originates from a study of blood T cell repertoires in COVID-19. Study context: Sites in the United States, Italy and Spain provided acute and convalescent COVID-19 samples. T cells, B-cell-depleted T cells, or PBMCs supplied cDNA or gDNA.

Losses at the gene ends were 2 bases for V and 5 bases for J; bases not matched to a gene: 3. CDR1 and CDR2 from the germline V gene are LGHDT and YNNKEL (reference sequence). This CDR3 contains 14 residues. In the original workflow: Amplification from reference gene primers served as the basis for estimated nucleated cell counts. Produced via immunoSEQ multiplex PCR; TCRdb's table is partial and in-frame only. V and J calls plus clone size are reproduced from that table; the DNA served to infer D and trimming. The sample has 93,000 or so clones, more than 80% seen once; the top ten hold around 12%. This clone was seen just once.

The origin of this receptor is a human donor in a cohort sampled during active COVID-19. The rearrangement links TRBV3-1 (or the pseudogene TRBV3-2) to TRBJ2-3; 8 nucleotides line up with TRBD2. Sequences were obtained from peripheral blood. The CDR3 sequence is CASSQPRGGDTQYF. Written as DNA, the CDR3 is TGTGCCAGCAGCCAACCCCGGGGGGGAGATACGCAGTATTTT.